These 18 T cell receptor beta chains were sequenced from one sample in a study of identical twins. TCRdb called the 5' RACE reads again in MiXCR, with one record for every CDR3 protein. The repertoire holds some 710,000 distinct CDR3 sequences, around 5.7% seen once, with 1.5% to 2% in the top ten. Sequenced material: naive T cells sorted from blood. The receptors were sampled from a man in his late teens or twenties in good health.

There are many counts of this clonotype. The genes are TRBV29-1 and TRBJ2-3, with D possibly being TRBD2 (7 bases). Trimming removed 1 base at V and 5 bases at J, with 13 bases between. This CDR3 contains 14 residues. Germline CDR1 SQVTM, CDR2 ANQGSEA. The CDR3 DNA is TGCAGCGTTGAAGGCGGGAGAGGGGGAGATACGCAGTATTTT. Protein product: CSVEGGRGGDTQYF.

This clonotype showed up many times. V is TRBV6-1 and J is TRBJ2-2, with TRBD1 matching 7 bases. The CDR3 runs 14 residues. In germline, CDR1 is MNHNS, CDR2 SASEGT. The V gene end was trimmed by 6 bases and the J gene end by 6 bases; junction bases not matched to a gene: 7. In nucleotides, the CDR3 is TGTGCCAGCAGAGGATTCGACAGGGCCGGGGAGCTGTTTTTT. It translates to CASRGFDRAGELFF.

This clonotype was observed at least ten times. The rearrangement joins TRBV20-1 to TRBJ2-2, with a weak D call TRBD2 (6 bases). The germline gives CDR1 DFQATT, CDR2 SNEGSKA (reference sequence). The CDR3 is made up of 14 amino acids. Between the trimmed V and J ends, which lost 3 bases and 2 bases, there was a span of 10 bases. CDR3 region: CSARGDFNTGELFF. CDR3 in DNA: TGCAGTGCTAGGGGGGACTTCAACACCGGGGAGCTGTTTTTT.

This clonotype was seen repeatedly, ten times or more. The chain is built from TRBV9 and TRBJ1-2; perhaps TRBD1 as D (6 bases). V lost 7 bases, J lost 1 base, and 14 bases lay in between. From germline, CDR1 is SGDLS and CDR2 YYNGEE. The CDR3 spans 14 residues. The CDR3 nucleotides are TGTGCCAGCCTAGGAAGGGACAATAACTATGGCTACACCTTC. Translating gives CASLGRDNNYGYTF.

This clonotype showed up many times. This chain connects TRBV5-1 to TRBJ2-1, with D uncertain. The CDR3 consists of 15 residues. CDR1 is SGHRS, CDR2 YFSETQ, per germline. V was pared by 0 bases and J by 5 bases, with 12 bases between. The CDR3 region is CASSLGLLKHNEQFF. CDR3 sequence (DNA): TGCGCCAGCAGCTTGGGACTTTTAAAACACAATGAGCAGTTCTTC.

This clonotype has a count of ten or more. CDR3 DNA: TGCAGCGTTGAGTGGGGCCGGGGGGGTGAGCAGTTCTTC. Protein sequence: CSVEWGRGGEQFF. J is TRBJ2-1 and V is TRBV29-1; TRBD2 agrees at 8 bases. J gave up 9 bases and V 3 bases, and 7 bases lay outside the gene matches. The CDR3 contains 13 residues. CDR1 and CDR2 from the germline V gene are SQVTM and ANQGSEA.

The table lists this clonotype with many counts. This chain uses TRBV5-1 with TRBJ2-6, with 7 bases that match TRBD1. The V gene's germline CDR1 is SGHRS and CDR2 YFSETQ. The CDR3 is 17 amino acids. The V segment lost 3 bases and the J segment 0 bases; nucleotides outside the gene matches: 6. CDR3 DNA sequence: TGCGCCAGCAGCTCAGCGACAGGGAACTCTGGGGCCAACGTCCTGACTTTC. It yields the protein CASSSATGNSGANVLTF.

This clonotype was observed at least ten times. CDR3 DNA: TGTGCCAGCAGTTTGGGGACTGGCAAAAACATTCAGTACTTC. Its protein is CASSLGTGKNIQYF. The gene calls are TRBV28 and TRBJ2-4, with a weak D call TRBD2 (6 bases). In germline, CDR1 is MDHEN, CDR2 SYDVKM. The CDR3 is 14 residues long. V dropped 3 bases and J dropped 3 bases, with 9 bases sitting between them.

This clonotype showed up many times. The gene calls are TRBV7-6 and TRBJ1-3; D gene uncertain. CDR3 length: 13 residues. CDR1 SGHVS and CDR2 FNYEAQ come from the germline V gene. V lost 1 base to trimming and J lost 2 bases, with 3 bases between them. This chain's CDR3 is CASSLGPGNTIYF. In DNA, the CDR3 is TGTGCCAGCAGCTTAGGGCCTGGAAACACCATATATTTT.

This clonotype was picked up many times. The rearrangement joins TRBV12-3 or TRBV12-4 to TRBJ2-5; D unresolved. This CDR3 contains 14 residues. Deletions cut 3 bases from V and 5 bases from J, with 13 bases between. As DNA, the CDR3 is TGTGCCAGCAGTTTGCACAGTTGGAAGGAGACCCAGTACTTC. Its translation: CASSLHSWKETQYF.

There are a few counts of this clonotype. The chain has TRBV11-2 and TRBJ2-3; TRBD2 aligns across 7 bases. Germline assignment: CDR1 SGHAT and CDR2 FQNNGV. The V and J ends lost 4 bases and 10 bases, in that order; junction bases with no gene match: 17. The CDR3 length is 16 residues. CDR3: CASSSTERDVRSSQYF. DNA of the CDR3: TGTGCCAGCAGCTCCACAGAGCGGGACGTTCGAAGTTCGCAGTATTTT.

This clonotype was detected ten times or more. The V gene is TRBV25-1, the J gene TRBJ2-1; D is undetermined. The germline V gene has CDR1 MGHDK and CDR2 SYGVNS. The CDR3 contains 13 residues. V lost 3 bases and J 4 bases, leaving 7 bases between the germline ends. The CDR3 here is CASSDAAYNEQFF. CDR3 DNA: TGTGCCAGCAGTGACGCAGCTTACAATGAGCAGTTCTTC. The variable domain in full, completed from reference TRBV25-1 and TRBJ2-1, reads EADIYQTPRYLVIGTGKKITLECSQTMGHDKMYWYQQDPGMELHLIHYSYGVNSTEKGDLSSESTVSRIRTEHFPLTLESARPSHTSQYLCASSDAAYNEQFFGPGTRLTVL.

This clonotype was counted ten times or more. The V and J genes are TRBV20-1 and TRBJ2-3, with TRBD2 matching 11 bases. J was trimmed by 5 bases and V by 2 bases; bases with no gene match: 6. The CDR3 length is 15 residues. CDR1 is DFQATT, CDR2 SNEGSKA, per germline (reference sequence). The CDR3, as DNA: TGCAGTGCTAGATCATACCTAGCGGGAGGAGATACGCAGTATTTT. Residues: CSARSYLAGGDTQYF.

Worth noting for this clonotype: This may arise from a read error, as a much more abundant clone is one base away. The rearrangement links TRBV29-1 to TRBJ2-3, with TRBD1 matching over 8 bases. The CDR3 extends over 13 amino acids. Germline assignment: CDR1 SQVTM and CDR2 ANQGSEA. The V and J ends lost 4 bases and 2 bases, in that order; junction bases with no gene match: 2. CDR3: CSVAGGLTDTQYF. The CDR3 nucleotides read TGCAGCGTTGCAGGGGGCCTCACAGATACGCAGTATTTT.

J is TRBJ2-3 and V is TRBV3-1; D is undetermined. Trimming cost V 0 bases and J 10 bases, with 11 bases left between them. Germline-derived CDR1 and CDR2 are LGHDT and YNNKEL (reference sequence). This CDR3 has 13 amino acids. CDR3 loop: CASSQDLAGPQYF. CDR3 DNA sequence: TGTGCCAGCAGCCAAGATCTGGCCGGGCCGCAGTATTTT.

This clonotype was counted ten times or more. The rearrangement uses TRBV10-3 and TRBJ2-1, with 8 bases matching TRBD1. From germline, CDR1 is ENHRY and CDR2 SYGVKD. The CDR3 runs 14 residues. The trim removed 6 bases at V and 6 bases at J, leaving 7 bases unmatched. Here the CDR3 reads CAISRDRTSNEQFF. CDR3 nucleotides: TGTGCCATCAGCCGGGACAGGACCTCCAATGAGCAGTTCTTC.

The CDR3 nucleotides are TGTGCCAGCAGTGGGACCATCCAAGAGACCCAGTACTTC. Encoded protein: CASSGTIQETQYF. The J gene is TRBJ2-5, the V gene TRBV6-1; no definite D call. Germline V gene data show CDR1 as MNHNS and CDR2 as SASEGT. Trimming left V 4 bases short and J 1 base short, with 7 bases between. The CDR3 consists of 13 residues.

This clonotype was detected only a few times. The chain has TRBV20-1 and TRBJ1-1; D gene unclear. V gave up 0 bases and J gave up 10 bases, with 9 bases separating them. Germline CDR1 is DFQATT and CDR2 is SNEGSKA (reference sequence). The CDR3 runs to 11 residues. This chain's CDR3 is CSARDLGVAFF. The CDR3 nucleotides are TGCAGTGCTAGAGATTTGGGTGTAGCTTTCTTT.